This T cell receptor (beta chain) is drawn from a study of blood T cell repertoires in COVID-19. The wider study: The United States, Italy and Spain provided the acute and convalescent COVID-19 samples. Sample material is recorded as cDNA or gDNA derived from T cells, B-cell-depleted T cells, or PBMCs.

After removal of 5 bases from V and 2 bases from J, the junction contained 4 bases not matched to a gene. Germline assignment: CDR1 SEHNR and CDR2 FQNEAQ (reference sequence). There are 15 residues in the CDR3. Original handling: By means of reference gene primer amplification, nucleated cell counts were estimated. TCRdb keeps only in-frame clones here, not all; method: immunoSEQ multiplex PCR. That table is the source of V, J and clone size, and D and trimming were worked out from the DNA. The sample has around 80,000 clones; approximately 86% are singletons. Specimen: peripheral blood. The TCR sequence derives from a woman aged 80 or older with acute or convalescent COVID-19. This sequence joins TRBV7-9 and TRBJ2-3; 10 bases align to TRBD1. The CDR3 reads CASSADRGITDTQYF. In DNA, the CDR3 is TGTGCCAGCAGCGCGGACAGGGGGATCACAGATACGCAGTATTTT.